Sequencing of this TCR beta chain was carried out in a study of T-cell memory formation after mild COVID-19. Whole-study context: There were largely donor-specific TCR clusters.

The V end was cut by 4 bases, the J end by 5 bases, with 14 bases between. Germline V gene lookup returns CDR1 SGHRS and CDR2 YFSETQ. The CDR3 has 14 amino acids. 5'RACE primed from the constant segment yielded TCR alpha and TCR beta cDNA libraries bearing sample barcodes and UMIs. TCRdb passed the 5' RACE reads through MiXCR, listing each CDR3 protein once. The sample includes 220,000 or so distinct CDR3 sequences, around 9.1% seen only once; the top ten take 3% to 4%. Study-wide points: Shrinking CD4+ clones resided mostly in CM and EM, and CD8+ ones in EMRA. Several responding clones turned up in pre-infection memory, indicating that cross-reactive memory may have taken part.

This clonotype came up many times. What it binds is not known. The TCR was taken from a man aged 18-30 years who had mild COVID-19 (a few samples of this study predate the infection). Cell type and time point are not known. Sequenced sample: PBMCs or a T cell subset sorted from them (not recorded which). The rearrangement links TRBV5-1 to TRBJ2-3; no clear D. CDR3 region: CASSVGLWGDTQYF. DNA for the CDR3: TGCGCCAGCAGCGTGGGCCTCTGGGGAGATACGCAGTATTTT.